This TCR beta chain is from a study of cytomegalovirus exposure and HLA in healthy donors. Study-wide background: HLA-typed donors were the source of 86 million or so unique TCRs held in an early data release. Researchers found that approximately 77% of fewer than 450 genotyped donors fell within the Caucasian-associated ancestry cluster. Regarding the study as a whole: TCR beta chains numbering roughly 150 were designated cytomegalovirus-associated.

13 Jbeta primers and 60 Vbeta primers were used for the PCR. The repertoire was sequenced with immunoSEQ multiplex PCR; TCRdb's copy has only in-frame clones and lacks some. The data hold some 150,000 clones, with roughly 80% observed a single time. Germline CDR1 is MGHRA and CDR2 is YSYEKL. CDR3 length: 15 residues. The germline V and J ends were trimmed by 4 bases and 3 bases, with 13 bases remaining between them. As for this clone: The target antigen is unknown.

The source is a woman in her 40s in good health and CMV-seropositive. Specimen: PBMCs. This chain uses TRBV4-1 with TRBJ1-5; D is unresolved. Here the CDR3 reads CASSPWERDNQPQHF. CDR3 nucleotides: TGCGCCAGCAGCCCTTGGGAGCGGGACAATCAGCCCCAGCATTTT.